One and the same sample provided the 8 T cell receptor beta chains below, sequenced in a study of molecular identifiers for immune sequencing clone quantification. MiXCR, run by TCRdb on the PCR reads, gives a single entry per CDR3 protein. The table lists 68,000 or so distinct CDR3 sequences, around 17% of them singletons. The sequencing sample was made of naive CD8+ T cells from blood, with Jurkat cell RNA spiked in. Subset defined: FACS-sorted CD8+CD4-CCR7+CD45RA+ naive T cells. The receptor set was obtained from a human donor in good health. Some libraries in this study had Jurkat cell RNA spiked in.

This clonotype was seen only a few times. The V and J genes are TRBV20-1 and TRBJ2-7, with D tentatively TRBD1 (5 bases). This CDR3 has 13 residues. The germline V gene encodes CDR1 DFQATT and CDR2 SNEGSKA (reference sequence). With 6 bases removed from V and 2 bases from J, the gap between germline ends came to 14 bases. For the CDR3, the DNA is TGCAGTGCCCGGAGAGGCAGGGCCTACGAGCAGTACTTC. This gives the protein CSARRGRAYEQYF.

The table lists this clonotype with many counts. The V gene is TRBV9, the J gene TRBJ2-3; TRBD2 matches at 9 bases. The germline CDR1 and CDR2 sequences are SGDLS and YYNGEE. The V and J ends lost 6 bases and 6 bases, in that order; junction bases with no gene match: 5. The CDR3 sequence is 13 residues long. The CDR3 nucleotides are TGTGCCAGCAATGCGGGAGGGCCCGATACGCAGTATTTT. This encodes CASNAGGPDTQYF.

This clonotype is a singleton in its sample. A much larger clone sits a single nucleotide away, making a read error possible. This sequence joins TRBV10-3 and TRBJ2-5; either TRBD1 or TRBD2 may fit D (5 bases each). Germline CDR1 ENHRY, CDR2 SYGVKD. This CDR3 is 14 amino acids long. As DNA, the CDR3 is TGTGCCATCAGGCGAGGGGCTAATATGGAGACCCAGCACTTC. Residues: CAIRRGANMETQHF.

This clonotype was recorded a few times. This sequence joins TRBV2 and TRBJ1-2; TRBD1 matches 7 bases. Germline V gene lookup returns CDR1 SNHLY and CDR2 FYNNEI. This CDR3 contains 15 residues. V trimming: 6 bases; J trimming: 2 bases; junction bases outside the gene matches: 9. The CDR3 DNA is TGTGCCAGCAGGGGTTTGGGACAGCGGAACTATGGCTACACCTTC. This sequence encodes CASRGLGQRNYGYTF.

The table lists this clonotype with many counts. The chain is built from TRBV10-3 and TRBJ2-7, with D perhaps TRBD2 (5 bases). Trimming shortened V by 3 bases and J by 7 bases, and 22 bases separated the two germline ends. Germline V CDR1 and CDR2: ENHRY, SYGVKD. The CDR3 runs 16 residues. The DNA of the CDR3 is TGTGCCATCAGTGACCACCAAAGCGGAACTCTGGGTGAGCAGTACTTC. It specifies CAISDHQSGTLGEQYF.

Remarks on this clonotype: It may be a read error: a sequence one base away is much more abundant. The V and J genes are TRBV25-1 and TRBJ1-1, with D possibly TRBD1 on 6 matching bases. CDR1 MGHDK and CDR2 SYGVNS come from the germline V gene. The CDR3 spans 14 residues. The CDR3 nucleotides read TGTACCAGCAGTGAATTAAGGGAGGGGGCTGAAGCTTTCTTT. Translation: CTSSELREGAEAFF.

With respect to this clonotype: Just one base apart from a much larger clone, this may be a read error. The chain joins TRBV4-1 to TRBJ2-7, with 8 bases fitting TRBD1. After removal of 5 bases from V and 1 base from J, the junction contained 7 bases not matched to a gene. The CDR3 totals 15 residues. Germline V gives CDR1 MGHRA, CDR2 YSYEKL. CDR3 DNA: TGCGCCAGCAGCTCCGAGAGACAGGGGTCCTACGAGCAGTACTTC. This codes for CASSSERQGSYEQYF.

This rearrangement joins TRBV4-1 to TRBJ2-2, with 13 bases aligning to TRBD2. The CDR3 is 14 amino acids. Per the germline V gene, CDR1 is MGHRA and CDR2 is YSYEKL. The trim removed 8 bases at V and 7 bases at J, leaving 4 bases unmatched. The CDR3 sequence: CASGLAGEYGELFF. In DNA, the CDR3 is TGCGCCAGCGGACTAGCGGGAGAGTACGGGGAGCTGTTTTTT.